A selection of T cell receptor beta chains follows, all from one sample in a study of T cells in Graves' hyperthyroidism and ophthalmopathy. TCRdb itself ran the multiplex PCR reads through MiXCR, one entry per CDR3 protein. The top ten hold 8.4% of the sample, which has 700,000 or so distinct CDR3 sequences, about 17% seen once. Sequencing was done on a sample of blood. These receptors were taken from a man aged 18 to 29 with Graves' hyperthyroidism. The CDR3 runs from the conserved cysteine through the conserved F or W. D genes are given only for firm matches. Size is omitted from some rows. Given values are once, few, many or a class for expanded clones.

TRBJ2-2,-,many,TRBV7-2,CASSLMVTGELFF,TGTGCCAGCAGCTTGATGGTCACCGGGGAGCTGTTTTTT
TRBJ1-1,TRBD1,-,TRBV9,CASSPRATGTEAFF,TGTGCCAGCAGCCCCAGGGCGACAGGGACTGAAGCTTTCTTT
TRBJ2-1,-,many,TRBV18,CASSPQGLGYNEQFF,TGTGCCAGCTCACCACAAGGGCTAGGGTACAATGAGCAGTTCTTC
TRBJ2-7,-,-,TRBV6-2/TRBV6-3,CASSYPRLGRPYEQYF,TGTGCCAGCAGTTACCCTCGACTAGGACGACCCTACGAGCAGTACTTC
TRBJ2-7,-,few,TRBV7-3,CASSRGGSGPDEQYF,TGTGCCAGCAGTCGAGGGGGGTCAGGCCCGGACGAGCAGTACTTC
TRBJ2-7,-,-,TRBV6-4,CASTGRGNYEQYF,TGTGCCAGCACGGGCAGGGGAAACTACGAGCAGTACTTC
TRBJ2-1,TRBD2,few,TRBV4-2,CASSQGTSAYNEQFF,TGTGCCAGCAGCCAAGGCACTAGCGCTTACAATGAGCAGTTCTTC
TRBJ1-2,TRBD1,-,TRBV9,CASSVGGQGNYGYTF,TGTGCCAGCAGCGTAGGAGGACAGGGTAACTATGGCTACACCTTC
TRBJ2-3,-,-,TRBV29-1,CSVGGGGSSTDTQYF,TGCAGCGTTGGAGGCGGGGGCTCTAGCACAGATACGCAGTATTTT
TRBJ1-5,-,many,TRBV2,CASSDPQPQHF,TGTGCCAGCAGTGACCCTCAGCCCCAGCATTTT
TRBJ1-1,-,many,TRBV3-1,CASSHQNTEAFF,TGTGCCAGCAGCCATCAGAACACTGAAGCTTTCTTT